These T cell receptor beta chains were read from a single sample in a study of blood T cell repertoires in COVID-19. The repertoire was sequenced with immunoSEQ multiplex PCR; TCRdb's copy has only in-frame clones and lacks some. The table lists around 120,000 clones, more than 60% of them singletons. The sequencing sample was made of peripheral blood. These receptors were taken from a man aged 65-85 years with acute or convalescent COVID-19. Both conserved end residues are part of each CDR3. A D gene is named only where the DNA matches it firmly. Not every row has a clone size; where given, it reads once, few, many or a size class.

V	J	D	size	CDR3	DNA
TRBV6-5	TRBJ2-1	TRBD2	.	CASIPHGGSFNEQFF	TGTGCCAGCATCCCCCACGGGGGGTCCTTCAATGAGCAGTTCTTC
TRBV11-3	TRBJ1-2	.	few	CASSLGGLLYGYTF	TGTGCCAGCAGCTTAGGTGGGCTCCTCTATGGCTACACCTTC
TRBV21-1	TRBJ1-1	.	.	CASSNTDRGGTEAFF	TGTGCCAGCAGCAACACGGACAGGGGGGGAACTGAAGCTTTCTTT
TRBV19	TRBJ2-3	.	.	CASSLLRGNTQYF	TGTGCCAGTAGTCTCTTAAGGGGAAATACGCAGTATTTT
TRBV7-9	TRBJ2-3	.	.	CASSLESRVMFTDTQYF	TGTGCCAGCAGCTTAGAATCGAGGGTTATGTTTACAGATACGCAGTATTTT
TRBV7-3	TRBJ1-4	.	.	CASSLSAGESEKLFF	TGTGCCAGCAGCTTATCGGCAGGGGAGTCAGAAAAACTGTTTTTT
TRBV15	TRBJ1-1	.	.	CATSRDWGVEAFF	TGTGCCACCAGCAGAGATTGGGGGGTCGAAGCTTTCTTT
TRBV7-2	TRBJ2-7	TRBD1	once	CASSLAGQVPSYEQYF	TGTGCCAGCAGCTTGGCAGGACAGGTTCCCTCCTACGAGCAGTACTTC
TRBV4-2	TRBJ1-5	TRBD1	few	CASSQDPRGRGNQPQHF	TGTGCCAGCAGCCAAGATCCGAGGGGGCGAGGCAATCAGCCCCAGCATTTT
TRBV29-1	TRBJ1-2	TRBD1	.	CSVVDRGAYGYTF	TGCAGCGTCGTAGACAGGGGCGCCTATGGCTACACCTTC
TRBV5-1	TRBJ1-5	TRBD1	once	CASSLDYRGDQPQHF	TGCGCCAGCAGCTTGGACTACAGGGGAGACCAGCCCCAGCATTTT
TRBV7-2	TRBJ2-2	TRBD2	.	CASSLEWTSDDTGELFF	TGTGCCAGCAGCTTAGAATGGACTAGCGATGACACCGGGGAGCTGTTTTTT
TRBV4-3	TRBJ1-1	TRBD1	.	CASSRDRGSLNTEAFF	TGCGCCAGCAGCAGAGACAGGGGGTCTTTGAACACTGAAGCTTTCTTT
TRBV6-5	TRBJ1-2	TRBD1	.	CASSYSDYGTVYGYTF	TGTGCCAGCAGTTACTCGGACTACGGGACAGTCTATGGCTACACCTTC
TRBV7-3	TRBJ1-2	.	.	CASSLTVGGRSGYTF	TGTGCCAGCAGCTTAACGGTTGGGGGGAGGTCTGGCTACACCTTC
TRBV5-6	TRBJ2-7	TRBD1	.	CASTSTGASYEQYF	TGTGCCAGCACCTCGACAGGGGCCTCCTACGAGCAGTACTTC
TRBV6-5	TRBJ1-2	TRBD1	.	CASSYSPGQGIYGYTF	TGTGCCAGCAGTTACTCCCCGGGACAGGGAATCTATGGCTACACCTTC
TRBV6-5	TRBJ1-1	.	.	CASSPTVNTEAFF	TGTGCCAGCAGTCCTACAGTGAACACTGAAGCTTTCTTT
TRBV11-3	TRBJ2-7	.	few	CASSPRSGDSYEQYF	TGTGCCAGCAGCCCTCGATCCGGGGACTCCTACGAGCAGTACTTC
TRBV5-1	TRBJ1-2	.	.	CASSQDGPGSYGYTF	TGCGCCAGCAGCCAAGACGGGCCAGGGTCCTATGGCTACACCTTC
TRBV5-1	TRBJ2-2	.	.	CASSFQGNTGELFF	TGCGCCAGCAGCTTTCAGGGAAACACCGGGGAGCTGTTTTTT
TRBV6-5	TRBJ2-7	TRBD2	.	CASTSGAGYEQYF	TGTGCCAGCACTAGCGGGGCAGGCTACGAGCAGTACTTC
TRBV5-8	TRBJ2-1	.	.	CASSLLAEQFF	TGTGCCAGCAGCTTGCTAGCGGAGCAGTTCTTC
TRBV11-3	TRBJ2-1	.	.	CASSLEGFASEREFF	TGTGCCAGCAGCTTAGAGGGGTTCGCTAGCGAGAGGGAGTTCTTC
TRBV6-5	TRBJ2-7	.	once	CASSSTVSGHPYEQYF	TGTGCCAGCAGTTCCACCGTTTCGGGACATCCTTACGAGCAGTACTTC
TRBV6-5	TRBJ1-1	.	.	CASSYTTGGTEAFF	TGTGCCAGCAGTTACACTACTGGTGGCACTGAAGCTTTCTTT
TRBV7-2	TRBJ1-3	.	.	CASSLNRDSGNTIYF	TGTGCCAGCAGCTTAAACAGGGACTCTGGAAACACCATATATTTT
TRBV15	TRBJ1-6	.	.	CATSRDQNRDNSPLHF	TGTGCCACCAGCAGAGATCAGAACAGGGACAATTCACCCCTCCACTTT
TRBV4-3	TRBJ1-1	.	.	CASSQGTYTEAFF	TGCGCCAGCAGCCAAGGGACATACACTGAAGCTTTCTTT
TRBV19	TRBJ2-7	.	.	CASSPGWAYEQYF	TGTGCCAGTAGCCCCGGTTGGGCATACGAGCAGTACTTC
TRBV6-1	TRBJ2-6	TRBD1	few	CASSATPGQPYSSGANVLTF	TGTGCCAGCAGTGCGACCCCGGGACAGCCTTATTCCTCTGGGGCCAACGTCCTGACTTTC
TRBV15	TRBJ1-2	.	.	CATSRLEQLYGYTF	TGTGCCACCAGCAGACTCGAACAGCTTTATGGCTACACCTTC